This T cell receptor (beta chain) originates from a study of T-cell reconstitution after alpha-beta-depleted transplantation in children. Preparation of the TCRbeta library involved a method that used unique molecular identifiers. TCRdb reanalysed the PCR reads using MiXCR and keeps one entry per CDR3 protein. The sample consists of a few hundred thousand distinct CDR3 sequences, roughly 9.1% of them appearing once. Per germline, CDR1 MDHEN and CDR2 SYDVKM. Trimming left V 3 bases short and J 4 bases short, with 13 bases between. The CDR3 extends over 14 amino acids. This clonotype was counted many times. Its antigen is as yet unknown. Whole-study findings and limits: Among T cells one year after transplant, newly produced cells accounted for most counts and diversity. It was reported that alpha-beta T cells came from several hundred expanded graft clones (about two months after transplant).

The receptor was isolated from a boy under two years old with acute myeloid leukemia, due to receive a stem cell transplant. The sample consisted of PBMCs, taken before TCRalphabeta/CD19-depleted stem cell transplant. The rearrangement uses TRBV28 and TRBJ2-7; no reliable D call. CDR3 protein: CASSLPSPPYEQYF. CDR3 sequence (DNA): TGTGCCAGCAGTTTGCCTAGTCCTCCTTACGAGCAGTACTTC.